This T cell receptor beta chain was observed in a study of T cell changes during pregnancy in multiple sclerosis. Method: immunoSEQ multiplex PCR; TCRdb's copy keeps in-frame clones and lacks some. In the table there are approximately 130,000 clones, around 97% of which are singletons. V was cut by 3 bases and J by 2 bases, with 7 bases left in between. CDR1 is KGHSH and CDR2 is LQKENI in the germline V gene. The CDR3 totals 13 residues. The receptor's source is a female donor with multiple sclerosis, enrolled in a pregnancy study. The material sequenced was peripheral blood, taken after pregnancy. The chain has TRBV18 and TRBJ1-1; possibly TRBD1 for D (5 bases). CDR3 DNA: TGTGCCAGCTCACCGGGGCCAAACACTGAAGCTTTCTTT. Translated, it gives CASSPGPNTEAFF. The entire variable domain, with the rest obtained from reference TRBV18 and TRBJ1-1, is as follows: NAGVMQNPRHLVRRRGQEARLRCSPMKGHSHVYWYRQLPEEGLKFMVYLQKENIIDESGMPKERFSAEFPKEGPSILRIQQVVRGDSAAYFCASSPGPNTEAFFGQGTRLTVV.